This T cell receptor (beta chain) was sequenced for a study of T cells in Graves' hyperthyroidism and ophthalmopathy. Regarding the study as a whole: Blood samples included most of the expanded thyroid clonotypes exceeding 0.001.

Germline V gene lookup returns CDR1 SQVTM and CDR2 ANQGSEA. Trimming removed 1 base from V and 0 bases from J; junction bases left unmatched: 3. The CDR3 sequence is 15 residues long. In its sample, this clonotype was seen a few times. As yet, its antigen is unknown. RNA transcripts served as the template for amplifying TCR beta CDR3 regions. An initial round of RT-PCR targeting the TCR CDR3 relied on the HTBI primer set. One entry per CDR3 protein results from TCRdb running MiXCR on the multiplex PCR reads. The sample shows around 540,000 distinct CDR3 sequences, more than 45% of them seen only once. Patients aged 18 to 65 had newly diagnosed hyperthyroidism that had lasted under 2 months.

The sequence was collected from a woman under 30 with Graves' hyperthyroidism. This chain connects TRBV29-1 to TRBJ2-7, with 10 bases fitting TRBD2. Sequenced sample: peripheral blood or thyroid tissue (not recorded which). CDR3 nucleotide sequence: TGCAGCGTTGAAGGGACTAGCGGAAGCTCCTACGAGCAGTACTTC. Its translation is CSVEGTSGSSYEQYF.